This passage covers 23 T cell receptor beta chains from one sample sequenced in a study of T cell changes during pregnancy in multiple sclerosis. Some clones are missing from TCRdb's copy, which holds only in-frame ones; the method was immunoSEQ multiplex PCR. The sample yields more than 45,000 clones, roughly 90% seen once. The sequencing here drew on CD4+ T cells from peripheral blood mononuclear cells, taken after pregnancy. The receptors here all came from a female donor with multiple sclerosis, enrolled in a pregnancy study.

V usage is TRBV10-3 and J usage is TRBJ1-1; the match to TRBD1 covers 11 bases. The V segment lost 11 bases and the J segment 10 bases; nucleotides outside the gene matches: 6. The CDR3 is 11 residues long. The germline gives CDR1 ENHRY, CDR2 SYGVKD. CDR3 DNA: TGTGCCGTGGGACAGGGGGGTTCAGCTTTCTTT. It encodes CAVGQGGSAFF.

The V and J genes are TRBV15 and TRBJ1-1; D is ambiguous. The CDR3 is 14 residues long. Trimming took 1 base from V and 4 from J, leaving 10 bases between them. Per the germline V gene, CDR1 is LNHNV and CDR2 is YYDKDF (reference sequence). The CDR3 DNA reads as TGTGCCACCAGCAGAGCCTCGAGCGGCACTGAAGCTTTCTTT. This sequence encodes CATSRASSGTEAFF.

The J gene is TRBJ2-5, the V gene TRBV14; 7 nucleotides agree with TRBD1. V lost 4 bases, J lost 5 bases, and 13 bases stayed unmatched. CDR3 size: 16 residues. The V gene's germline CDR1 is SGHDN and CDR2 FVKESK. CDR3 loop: CASSPGSGTERETQYF. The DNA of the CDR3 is TGTGCCAGCAGCCCCGGATCCGGGACAGAGCGGGAGACCCAGTACTTC.

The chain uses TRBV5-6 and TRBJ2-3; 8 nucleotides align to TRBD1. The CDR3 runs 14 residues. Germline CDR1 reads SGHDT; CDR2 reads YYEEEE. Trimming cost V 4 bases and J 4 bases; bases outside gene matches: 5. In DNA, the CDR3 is TGTGCCAGCAGCCTCGGACAGGGTCCAGATACGCAGTATTTT. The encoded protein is CASSLGQGPDTQYF.

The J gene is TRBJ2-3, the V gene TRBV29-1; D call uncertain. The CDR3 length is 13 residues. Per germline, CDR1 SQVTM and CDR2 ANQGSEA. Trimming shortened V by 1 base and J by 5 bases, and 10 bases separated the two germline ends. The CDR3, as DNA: TGCAGCGTTGAAGTGCGAAGAGGAGATACGCAGTATTTT. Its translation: CSVEVRRGDTQYF.

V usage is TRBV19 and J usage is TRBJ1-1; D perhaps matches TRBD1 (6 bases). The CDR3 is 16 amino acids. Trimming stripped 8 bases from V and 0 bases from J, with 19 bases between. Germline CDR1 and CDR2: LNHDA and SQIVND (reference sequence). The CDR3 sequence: CASAVGQGIMNTEAFF. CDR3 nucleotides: TGTGCCAGTGCCGTGGGGCAGGGGATAATGAACACTGAAGCTTTCTTT.

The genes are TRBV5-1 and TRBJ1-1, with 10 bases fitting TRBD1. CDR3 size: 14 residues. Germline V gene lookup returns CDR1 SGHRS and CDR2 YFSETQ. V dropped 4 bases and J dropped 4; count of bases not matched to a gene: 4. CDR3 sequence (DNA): TGCGCCAGCAGCGGACAGGGGGGGGTCACTGAAGCTTTCTTT. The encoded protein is CASSGQGGVTEAFF.

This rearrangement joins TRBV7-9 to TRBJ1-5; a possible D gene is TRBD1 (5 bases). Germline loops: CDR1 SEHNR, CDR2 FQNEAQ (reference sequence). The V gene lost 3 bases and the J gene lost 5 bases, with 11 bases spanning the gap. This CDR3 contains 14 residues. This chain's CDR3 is CASSFLQVDQPQHF. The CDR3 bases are TGTGCCAGCAGCTTTCTACAGGTAGATCAGCCCCAGCATTTT.

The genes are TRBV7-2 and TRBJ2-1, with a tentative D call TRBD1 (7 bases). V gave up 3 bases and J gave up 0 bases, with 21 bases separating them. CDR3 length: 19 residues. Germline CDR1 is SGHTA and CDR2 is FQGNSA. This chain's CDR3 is CASSFPKRGRGPSYNEQFF. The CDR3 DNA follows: TGTGCCAGCAGCTTCCCCAAGAGGGGGCGGGGCCCCTCCTACAATGAGCAGTTCTTC.

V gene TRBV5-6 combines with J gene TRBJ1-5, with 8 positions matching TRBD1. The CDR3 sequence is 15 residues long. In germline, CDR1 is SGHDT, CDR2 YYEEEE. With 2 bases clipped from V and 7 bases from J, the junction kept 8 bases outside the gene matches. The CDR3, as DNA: TGTGCCAGCAGCTTTTCGACAGGGGTACGGCAGCCCCAGCATTTT. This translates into CASSFSTGVRQPQHF. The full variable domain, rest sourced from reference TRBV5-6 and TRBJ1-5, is DAGVTQSPTHLIKTRGQQVTLRCSPKSGHDTVSWYQQALGQGPQFIFQYYEEEERQRGNFPDRFSGHQFPNYSSELNVNALLLGDSALYLCASSFSTGVRQPQHFGDGTRLSIL.

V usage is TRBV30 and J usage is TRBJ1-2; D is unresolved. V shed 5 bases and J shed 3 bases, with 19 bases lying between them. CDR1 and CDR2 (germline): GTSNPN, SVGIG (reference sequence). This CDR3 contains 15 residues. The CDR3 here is CAWGTGFYRDYGYTF. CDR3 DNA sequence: TGTGCCTGGGGAACCGGATTCTACCGGGACTATGGCTACACCTTC.

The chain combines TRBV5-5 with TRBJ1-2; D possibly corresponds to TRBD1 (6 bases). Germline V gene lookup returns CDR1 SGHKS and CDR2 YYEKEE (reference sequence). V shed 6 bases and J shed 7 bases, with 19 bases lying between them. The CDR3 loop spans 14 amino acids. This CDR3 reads CASTYGGARPGYTF. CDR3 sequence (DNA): TGTGCCAGCACCTATGGGGGGGCGCGGCCTGGCTACACCTTC.

CDR3 in amino acids: CASSSLQGVAEAFF. The CDR3 DNA sequence: TGTGCCAGCAGCTCCCTACAGGGGGTCGCTGAAGCTTTCTTT. V and J are TRBV11-2 and TRBJ1-1; 8 nucleotides match TRBD1. Germline assignment: CDR1 SGHAT and CDR2 FQNNGV. The junction had 7 bases not matched to a gene; V was cut back by 4 bases and J by 6 bases. This CDR3 has 14 amino acids.

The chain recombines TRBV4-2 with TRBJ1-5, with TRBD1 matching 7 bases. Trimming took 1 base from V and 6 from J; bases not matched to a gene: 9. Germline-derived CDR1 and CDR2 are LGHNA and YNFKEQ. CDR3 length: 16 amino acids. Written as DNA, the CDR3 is TGTGCCAGCAGCCAAGCGACAGGGCTCCGGAGTCAGCCCCAGCATTTT. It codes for CASSQATGLRSQPQHF.

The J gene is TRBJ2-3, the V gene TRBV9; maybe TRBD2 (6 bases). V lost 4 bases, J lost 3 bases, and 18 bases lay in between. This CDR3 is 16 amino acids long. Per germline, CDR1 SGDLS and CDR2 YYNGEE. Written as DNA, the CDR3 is TGTGCCAGCAGCCCCCGGGGAGGAGACGGGACAGATACGCAGTATTTT. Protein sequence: CASSPRGGDGTDTQYF.

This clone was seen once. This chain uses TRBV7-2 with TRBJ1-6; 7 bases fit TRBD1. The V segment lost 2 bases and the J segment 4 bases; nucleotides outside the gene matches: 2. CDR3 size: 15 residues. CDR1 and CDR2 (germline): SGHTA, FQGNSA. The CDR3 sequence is CASSLTGQYNSPLHF. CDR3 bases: TGTGCCAGCAGCTTAACGGGACAGTATAATTCACCCCTCCACTTT.

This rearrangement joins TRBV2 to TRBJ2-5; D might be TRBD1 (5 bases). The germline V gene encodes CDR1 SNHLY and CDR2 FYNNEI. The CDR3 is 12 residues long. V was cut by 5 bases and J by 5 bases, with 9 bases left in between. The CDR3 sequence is CASSRGLETQYF. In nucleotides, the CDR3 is TGTGCCAGCAGTAGGGGTCTCGAGACCCAGTACTTC.

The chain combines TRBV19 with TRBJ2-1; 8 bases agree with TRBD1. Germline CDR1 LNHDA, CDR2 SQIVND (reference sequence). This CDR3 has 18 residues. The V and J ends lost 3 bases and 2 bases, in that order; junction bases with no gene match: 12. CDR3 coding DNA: TGTGCCAGTAGTATCCCCCCGACAGGGGTTTTCGCCTACAATGAGCAGTTCTTC. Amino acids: CASSIPPTGVFAYNEQFF.

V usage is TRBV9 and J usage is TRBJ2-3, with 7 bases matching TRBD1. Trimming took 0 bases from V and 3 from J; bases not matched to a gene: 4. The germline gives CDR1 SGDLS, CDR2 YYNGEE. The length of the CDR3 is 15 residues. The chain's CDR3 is CASSVVTGATDTQYF. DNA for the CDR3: TGTGCCAGCAGCGTAGTTACAGGGGCGACAGATACGCAGTATTTT.

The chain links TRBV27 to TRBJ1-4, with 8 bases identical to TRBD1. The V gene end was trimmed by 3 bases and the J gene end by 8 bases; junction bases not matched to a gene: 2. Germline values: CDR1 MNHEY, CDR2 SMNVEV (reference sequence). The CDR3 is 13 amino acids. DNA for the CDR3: TGTGCCAGCAGTTTCAGGGGGCAGGAAAAACTGTTTTTT. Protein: CASSFRGQEKLFF. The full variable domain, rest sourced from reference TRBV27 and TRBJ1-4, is EAQVTQNPRYLITVTGKKLTVTCSQNMNHEYMSWYRQDPGLGLRQIYYSMNVEVTDKGDVPEGYKVSRKEKRNFPLILESPSPNQTSLYFCASSFRGQEKLFFGSGTQLSVL.

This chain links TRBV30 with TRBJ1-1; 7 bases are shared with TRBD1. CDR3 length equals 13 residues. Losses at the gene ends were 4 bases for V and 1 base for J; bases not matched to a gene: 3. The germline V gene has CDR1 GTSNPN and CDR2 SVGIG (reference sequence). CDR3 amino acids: CAWTRTGNTEAFF. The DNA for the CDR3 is TGTGCCTGGACCCGGACAGGGAACACTGAAGCTTTCTTT.

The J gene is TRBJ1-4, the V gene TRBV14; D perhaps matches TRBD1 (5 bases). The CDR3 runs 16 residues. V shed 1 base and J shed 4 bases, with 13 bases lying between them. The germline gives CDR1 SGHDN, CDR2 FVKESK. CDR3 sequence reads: CASSQGLAGHNEKLFF. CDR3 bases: TGTGCCAGCAGCCAAGGTTTGGCAGGGCATAATGAAAAACTGTTTTTT.

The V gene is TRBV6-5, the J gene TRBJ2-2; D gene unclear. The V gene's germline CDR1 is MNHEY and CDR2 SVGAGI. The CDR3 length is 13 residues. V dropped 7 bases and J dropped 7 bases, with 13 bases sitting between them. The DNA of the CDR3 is TGTGCCAGCACCCGACTCGTCGGCGGGGAGCTGTTTTTT. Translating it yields CASTRLVGGELFF.